This passage covers 27 T cell receptor beta chains from one sample sequenced in a study of cytomegalovirus exposure and HLA in healthy donors (dated by TCRdb to about 2017). The library was generated by the immunoSEQ multiplex PCR assay. A mixture of 60 forward primers for TCR Vbeta segments and 13 reverse primers for TCR Jbeta segments was used in the multiplex PCR. TCRdb provides this immuneACCESS table in a form limited to in-frame rearrangements. Some clones are lacking; in checked studies, under half of them reflect an unresolved V gene, and why the rest are absent is not known. A total of 70,000 to 100,000 clones appear in this sample, approximately 68% of them only once. Around a fifth of the sample rests with the top ten. The sequenced sample was PBMCs. These receptors originate from a woman aged 50 to 60 in good health and CMV-seropositive.

The gene calls are TRBV6-1 and TRBJ2-5; 9 bases map to TRBD1. Trimming took 4 bases from V and 6 from J; bases not matched to a gene: 9. Per the germline V gene, CDR1 is MNHNS and CDR2 is SASEGT. The CDR3 covers 15 residues. The CDR3 coding sequence is TGTGCCAGCAGTGCCCCGGGACAGGGTGGAAAGACCCAGTACTTC. Translating gives CASSAPGQGGKTQYF.

The chain employs TRBV10-2 and TRBJ2-2; 12 nucleotides align to TRBD1. CDR1 and CDR2 from the germline V gene are WSHSY and SAAADI. V shed 6 bases and J 7 bases; nucleotides not matched to a gene: 9. The CDR3 is made up of 16 amino acids. CDR3 nucleotide sequence: TGCGCCAGCAGGACCTCCGGGACAGGGGGCGTCGGGGAGCTGTTTTTT. Residues: CASRTSGTGGVGELFF.

The rearrangement joins TRBV29-1 to TRBJ1-2, with TRBD1 identical over 10 bases. CDR3 size: 14 residues. Per the germline V gene, CDR1 is SQVTM and CDR2 is ANQGSEA. V gave up 8 bases and J gave up 7 bases; unmatched junction bases: 13. The CDR3 sequence: CSTRGRQGAAGYTF. CDR3 DNA: TGCAGCACGAGAGGTCGACAGGGGGCAGCTGGCTACACCTTC. Variable domain in full (rest from reference TRBV29-1 and TRBJ1-2): SAVISQKPSRDICQRGTSLTIQCQVDSQVTMMFWYRQQPGQSLTLIATANQGSEATYESGFVIDKFPISRPNLTFSTLTVSNMSPEDSSIYLCSTRGRQGAAGYTFGSGTRLTVV.

This clone was seen more than once but under ten times. The rearrangement uses TRBV5-1 and TRBJ2-3; TRBD2 aligns across 9 bases. This CDR3 region has 14 residues. Germline loops: CDR1 SGHRS, CDR2 YFSETQ. The junction had 6 bases not matched to a gene; V was cut back by 4 bases and J by 6 bases. CDR3 protein: CASSTGLATDTQYF. The CDR3 bases are TGCGCCAGCAGCACGGGACTAGCAACGGATACGCAGTATTTT.

The chain joins TRBV5-1 to TRBJ2-7, with 7 bases aligning to TRBD2. V lost 4 bases to trimming and J lost 0 bases; unmatched junction nucleotides: 4. CDR1 and CDR2 from the germline V gene are SGHRS and YFSETQ. This CDR3 spans 14 amino acids. CDR3 nucleotides: TGCGCCAGCAGCATAAGCGGGGACTCCTACGAGCAGTACTTC. It is translated as CASSISGDSYEQYF.

The J gene is TRBJ1-5, the V gene TRBV2, with TRBD1 as a possible D gene (5 bases). The V gene's germline CDR1 is SNHLY and CDR2 FYNNEI. Deletions cut 6 bases from V and 6 bases from J, with 18 bases between. This CDR3 comprises 15 residues. CDR3 protein: CASSGGTGDSQPQHF. The CDR3 DNA reads as TGTGCCAGCAGCGGAGGGACGGGCGATAGTCAGCCCCAGCATTTT.

J is TRBJ1-1 and V is TRBV7-2; 9 bases are a match to TRBD1. Trimming took 8 bases from V and 5 from J; bases not matched to a gene: 6. The germline CDR1 and CDR2 sequences are SGHTA and FQGNSA. CDR3 length equals 13 residues. The CDR3 spells CASGGQGWTEAFF. The CDR3 DNA reads TGTGCCAGCGGTGGACAGGGGTGGACTGAAGCTTTCTTT. Full variable domain (rest looked up from reference TRBV7-2 and TRBJ1-1): GAGVSQSPSNKVTEKGKDVELRCDPISGHTALYWYRQSLGQGLEFLIYFQGNSAPDKSGLPSDRFSAERTGGSVSTLTIQRTQQEDSAVYLCASGGQGWTEAFFGQGTRLTVV.

This chain links TRBV7-3 with TRBJ2-1, with 10 bases fitting TRBD1. The germline gives CDR1 SGHTA, CDR2 FQGTGA. V shed 6 bases and J 10 bases; nucleotides not matched to a gene: 6. The CDR3 contains 13 residues. The CDR3 nucleotides read TGTGCCAGCAGGGGAGACAGGGGGCAGGAGCAGTTCTTC. Translating gives CASRGDRGQEQFF.

The CDR3, as DNA: TGTGCCAGCAGTCCTTATCAACAGGGATTTAATTCACCCCTCCACTTT. Protein product: CASSPYQQGFNSPLHF. The chain couples TRBV27 to TRBJ1-6, with a tentative D call TRBD1 (6 bases). V lost 5 bases and J 6 bases, leaving 17 bases between the germline ends. The CDR3 has 16 amino acids. Germline V lookup: CDR1 MNHEY, CDR2 SMNVEV (reference sequence).

The V and J genes are TRBV2 and TRBJ2-1; tentative D call: TRBD2 (5 bases). Germline V CDR1 and CDR2: SNHLY, FYNNEI. The CDR3 loop spans 16 amino acids. Trimming pared 3 bases from V and 7 bases from J, leaving 19 bases between. CDR3 nucleotide sequence: TGTGCCAGCAGTGACCTCACGGGGTACCCAAGGAATGAGCAGTTCTTC. It translates to CASSDLTGYPRNEQFF.

This clone was observed a handful of times. This chain links TRBV5-6 with TRBJ2-7; 7 bases align to TRBD2. This CDR3 has 14 amino acids. After removal of 4 bases from V and 0 bases from J, the junction contained 4 bases not matched to a gene. CDR1 and CDR2 from the germline V gene are SGHDT and YYEEEE. Here the CDR3 reads CASSRGEGSYEQYF. The CDR3 DNA sequence: TGTGCCAGCAGCCGAGGGGAGGGCTCCTACGAGCAGTACTTC.

The chain carries TRBV6-5 and TRBJ1-1, with unresolved D. Germline lookup yields CDR1 MNHEY and CDR2 SVGAGI. This CDR3 has 13 residues. V was trimmed by 6 bases and J by 1 base, leaving 9 bases between them. Here the CDR3 reads CASSFEKNTEAFF. CDR3 DNA sequence: TGTGCCAGCAGCTTCGAGAAGAACACTGAAGCTTTCTTT.

V usage is TRBV28 and J usage is TRBJ1-1; D gene unclear. CDR1 is MDHEN and CDR2 is SYDVKM in the germline V gene. Deletions cut 3 bases from V and 2 bases from J, with 10 bases between. The CDR3 is 14 residues long. The DNA of the CDR3 is TGTGCCAGCAGTTTCCCCCTTTCTAACACTGAAGCTTTCTTT. This translates into CASSFPLSNTEAFF.

The rearrangement uses TRBV27 and TRBJ2-7; D is perhaps TRBD1 (5 bases). V lost 2 bases, J lost 5 bases, and 7 bases lay in between. This CDR3 contains 12 residues. Germline V lookup: CDR1 MNHEY, CDR2 SMNVEV (reference sequence). DNA for the CDR3: TGTGCCAGCAGTTTAGGACACCACGAGCAGTACTTC. Encoded protein: CASSLGHHEQYF.

The J gene is TRBJ1-1, the V gene TRBV10-1, with 7 bases matching TRBD1. The CDR3 loop spans 14 amino acids. The V gene's germline CDR1 is WNHNN and CDR2 SYGVQD (reference sequence). Germline trimming cut 10 bases from V and 2 bases from J; bases unmatched to any gene: 10. The chain's CDR3 is CATLYGTDNTEAFF. The CDR3 nucleotides read TGCGCCACCCTGTACGGGACAGATAACACTGAAGCTTTCTTT.

There are a few counts of this clone. The rearrangement uses TRBV7-2 and TRBJ1-1; TRBD1 aligns across 9 bases. CDR1 SGHTA and CDR2 FQGNSA come from the germline V gene. J was trimmed by 5 bases and V by 3 bases; bases with no gene match: 7. The CDR3 sequence is 15 residues long. Here the CDR3 DNA reads TGTGCCAGCAGCTTGGGACAGGGTCTGGGAACTGAAGCTTTCTTT. Residues: CASSLGQGLGTEAFF.

This rearrangement joins TRBV6-5 to TRBJ1-1; 8 nucleotides match TRBD1. This CDR3 is built from 14 residues. Germline lookup yields CDR1 MNHEY and CDR2 SVGAGI. V trimming: 2 bases; J trimming: 6 bases; junction bases outside the gene matches: 5. The CDR3 DNA is TGTGCCAGCAGTTACACCACGGACAGGGCTGAAGCTTTCTTT. It specifies CASSYTTDRAEAFF.

This clone was detected a few times. DNA of the CDR3: TGTGCCAGCAGCTTGGGGACAGGGGGCCCGAATGAGCAGTTCTTC. It specifies CASSLGTGGPNEQFF. The chain uses TRBV5-4 and TRBJ2-1; 11 bases are shared with TRBD1. This CDR3 is 15 amino acids long. CDR1 SGHNT and CDR2 YYREEE come from the germline V gene (reference sequence). Germline trimming cut 0 bases from V and 7 bases from J; bases unmatched to any gene: 3.

V usage is TRBV5-1 and J usage is TRBJ2-3, with D perhaps TRBD2 (6 bases). CDR3 length: 13 amino acids. V lost 4 bases and J lost 11, with 17 bases in between. In germline, CDR1 is SGHRS, CDR2 YFSETQ. Written as DNA, the CDR3 is TGCGCCAGCAGCCCCGGAGGGGTGGGGTGGCAGTATTTT. Its translation: CASSPGGVGWQYF.

V is TRBV14 and J is TRBJ2-3, with D tentatively TRBD1 (5 bases). Germline CDR1 reads SGHDN; CDR2 reads FVKESK. Trimming stripped 1 base from V and 6 bases from J, with 11 bases between. The length of the CDR3 is 14 residues. The CDR3 nucleotides read TGTGCCAGCAGCCAAGCGTCAGGGTACGATACGCAGTATTTT. Protein: CASSQASGYDTQYF.

This clone was picked up a small number of times. This chain joins TRBV6-1 and TRBJ2-7; tentatively, D is TRBD1 (6 bases). The CDR3 has 13 residues. V lost 0 bases to trimming and J lost 6 bases, with 9 bases between them. Germline CDR1 reads MNHNS; CDR2 reads SASEGT. In DNA, the CDR3 is TGTGCCAGCAGTGAAGCCAGGGGTACCGAGCAGTACTTC. This codes for CASSEARGTEQYF.

The J gene is TRBJ1-1, the V gene TRBV28; 7 bases agree with TRBD1. CDR1 and CDR2 from the germline V gene are MDHEN and SYDVKM. CDR3 length equals 14 residues. For the CDR3, the DNA is TGTGCGATCCGGGCAGGGGGGACGAACACTGAAGCTTTCTTT. This codes for CAIRAGGTNTEAFF.

The gene calls are TRBV19 and TRBJ1-5; 10 bases align to TRBD1. This CDR3 is 14 amino acids long. Germline CDR1 and CDR2: LNHDA and SQIVND (reference sequence). Trimming at V came to 8 bases and at J to 0 bases, leaving 1 base not matched to a gene. This CDR3 reads CASGDRGSNQPQHF. Written as DNA, the CDR3 is TGTGCCAGTGGGGACAGGGGTAGCAATCAGCCCCAGCATTTT.

This clone was seen only a few times. The chain employs TRBV5-1 and TRBJ2-7; D ambiguous. Deletions cut 4 bases from V and 7 bases from J, with 12 bases between. Germline loops: CDR1 SGHRS, CDR2 YFSETQ. The CDR3 spans 12 residues. The CDR3 DNA sequence: TGCGCCAGCAGCCTGGCCTCGCGGGAGCAGTACTTC. Its protein is CASSLASREQYF.

CDR3 in DNA: TGCGCCAGCAGACCGACAGGGCCCGACTCCAATGAGCAGTTCTTC. Protein: CASRPTGPDSNEQFF. This chain links TRBV10-2 with TRBJ2-1, with 7 positions matching TRBD1. CDR3 length: 15 amino acids. Trimming removed 6 bases from V and 6 bases from J; junction bases left unmatched: 11. Germline values: CDR1 WSHSY, CDR2 SAAADI.

About this clone: The junction departs from the called germline gene at one end, perhaps through a read error. The V call is TRBV7-6, the J call TRBJ1-1, with TRBD1 identical over 7 bases. The CDR3 spans 16 residues. The germline CDR1 and CDR2 sequences are SGHVS and FNYEAQ. CDR3: CARSSDAGQANTEAFF. CDR3 DNA: TGTGCCCGCAGCTCCGACGCCGGACAGGCGAACACTGAAGCTTTCTTT.

This chain links TRBV9 with TRBJ2-7, with a possible D match to TRBD1 (6 bases). V was clipped by 3 bases and J by 2 bases, with 12 bases between them. The CDR3 loop spans 14 amino acids. The germline gives CDR1 SGDLS, CDR2 YYNGEE. CDR3 DNA sequence: TGTGCCAGCAGCGCCGGACAGAGTCCCTACGAGCAGTACTTC. Residues: CASSAGQSPYEQYF.